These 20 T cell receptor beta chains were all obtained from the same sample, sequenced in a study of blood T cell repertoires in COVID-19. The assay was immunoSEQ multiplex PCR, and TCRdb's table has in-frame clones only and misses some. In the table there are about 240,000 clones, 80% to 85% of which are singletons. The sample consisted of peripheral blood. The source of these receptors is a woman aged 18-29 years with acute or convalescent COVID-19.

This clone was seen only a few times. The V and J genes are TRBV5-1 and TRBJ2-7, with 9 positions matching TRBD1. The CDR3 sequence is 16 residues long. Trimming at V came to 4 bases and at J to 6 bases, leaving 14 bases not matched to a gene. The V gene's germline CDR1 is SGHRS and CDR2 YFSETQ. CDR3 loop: CASSSGLQGARGEQYF. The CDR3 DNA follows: TGCGCCAGCAGCAGCGGGTTACAGGGGGCTCGAGGCGAGCAGTACTTC. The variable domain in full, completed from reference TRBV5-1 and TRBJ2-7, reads KAGVTQTPRYLIKTRGQQVTLSCSPISGHRSVSWYQQTPGQGLQFLFEYFSETQRNKGNFPGRFSGRQFSNSRSEMNVSTLELGDSALYLCASSSGLQGARGEQYFGPGTRLTVT.

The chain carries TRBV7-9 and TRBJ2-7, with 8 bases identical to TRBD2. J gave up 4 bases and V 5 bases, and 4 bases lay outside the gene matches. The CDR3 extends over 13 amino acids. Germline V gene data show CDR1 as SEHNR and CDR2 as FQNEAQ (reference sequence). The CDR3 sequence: CASSGTRSYEQYF. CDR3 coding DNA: TGTGCCAGCAGCGGGACTAGGTCTTACGAGCAGTACTTC.

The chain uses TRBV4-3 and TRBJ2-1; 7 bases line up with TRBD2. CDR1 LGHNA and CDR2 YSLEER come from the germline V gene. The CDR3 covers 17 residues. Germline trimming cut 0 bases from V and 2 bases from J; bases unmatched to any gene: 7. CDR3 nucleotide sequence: TGCGCCAGCAGCCAAGAATATCTAGCGGCCCCCTACAATGAGCAGTTCTTC. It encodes CASSQEYLAAPYNEQFF.

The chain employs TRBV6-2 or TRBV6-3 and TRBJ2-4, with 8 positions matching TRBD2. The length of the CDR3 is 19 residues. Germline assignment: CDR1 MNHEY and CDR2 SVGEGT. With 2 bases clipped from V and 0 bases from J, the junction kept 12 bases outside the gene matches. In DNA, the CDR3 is TGTGCCAGCAGTTACGAGCAGGGCGGGGGGACGCTAGCCAAAAACATTCAGTACTTC. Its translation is CASSYEQGGGTLAKNIQYF.

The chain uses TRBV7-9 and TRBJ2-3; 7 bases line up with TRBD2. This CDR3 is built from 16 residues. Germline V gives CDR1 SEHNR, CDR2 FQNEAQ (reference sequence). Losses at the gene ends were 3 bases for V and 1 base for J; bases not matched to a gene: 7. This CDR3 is CASSLFGGRGTDTQYF. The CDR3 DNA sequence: TGTGCCAGCAGCTTGTTTGGCGGGAGAGGCACAGATACGCAGTATTTT.

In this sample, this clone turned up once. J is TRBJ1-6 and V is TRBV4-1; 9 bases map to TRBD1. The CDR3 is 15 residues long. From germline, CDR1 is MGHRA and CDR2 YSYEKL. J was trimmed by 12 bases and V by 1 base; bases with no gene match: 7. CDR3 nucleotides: TGCGCCAGCAGCCAAGGCGGGACAGGGTTTATACCCCTCCACTTT. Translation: CASSQGGTGFIPLHF.

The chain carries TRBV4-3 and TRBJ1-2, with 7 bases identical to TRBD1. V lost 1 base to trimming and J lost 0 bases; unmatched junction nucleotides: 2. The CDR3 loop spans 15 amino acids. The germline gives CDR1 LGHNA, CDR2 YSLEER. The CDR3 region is CASSQGTGANYGYTF. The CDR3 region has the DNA TGCGCCAGCAGCCAAGGGACAGGAGCTAACTATGGCTACACCTTC.

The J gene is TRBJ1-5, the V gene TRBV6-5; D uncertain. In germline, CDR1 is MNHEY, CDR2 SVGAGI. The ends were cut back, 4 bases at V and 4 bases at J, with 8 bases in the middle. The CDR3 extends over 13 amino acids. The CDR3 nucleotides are TGTGCCAGCAGTTCGCAGGAAAATCAGCCCCAGCATTTT. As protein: CASSSQENQPQHF.

This CDR3 reads CASRNAGGGISREQYF. CDR3 bases: TGTGCCAGCAGAAACGCTGGCGGAGGGATTTCGCGGGAGCAGTACTTC. The chain employs TRBV27 and TRBJ2-7; TRBD2 might be the D (6 bases). CDR1 and CDR2 from the germline V gene are MNHEY and SMNVEV (reference sequence). V was trimmed by 6 bases and J by 7 bases, leaving 25 bases between them. The CDR3 covers 16 residues.

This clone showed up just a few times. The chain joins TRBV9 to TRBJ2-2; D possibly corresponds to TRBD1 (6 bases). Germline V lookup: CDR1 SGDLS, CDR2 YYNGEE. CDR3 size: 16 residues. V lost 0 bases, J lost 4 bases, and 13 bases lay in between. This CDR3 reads CASSVGRGKSTGELFF. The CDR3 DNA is TGTGCCAGCAGCGTAGGCAGGGGCAAAAGCACCGGGGAGCTGTTTTTT.

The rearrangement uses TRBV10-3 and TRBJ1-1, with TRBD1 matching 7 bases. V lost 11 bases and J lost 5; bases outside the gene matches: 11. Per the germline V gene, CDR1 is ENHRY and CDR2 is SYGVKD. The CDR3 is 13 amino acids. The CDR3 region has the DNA TGTGCCGCCACTATGACAGGGAAAACTGAAGCTTTCTTT. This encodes CAATMTGKTEAFF.

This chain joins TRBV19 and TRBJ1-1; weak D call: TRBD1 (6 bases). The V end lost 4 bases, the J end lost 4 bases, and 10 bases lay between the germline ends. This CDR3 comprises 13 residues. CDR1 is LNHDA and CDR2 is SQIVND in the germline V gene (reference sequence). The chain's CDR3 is CASSTQGSTEAFF. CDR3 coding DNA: TGTGCCAGTAGTACACAGGGTTCCACTGAAGCTTTCTTT.

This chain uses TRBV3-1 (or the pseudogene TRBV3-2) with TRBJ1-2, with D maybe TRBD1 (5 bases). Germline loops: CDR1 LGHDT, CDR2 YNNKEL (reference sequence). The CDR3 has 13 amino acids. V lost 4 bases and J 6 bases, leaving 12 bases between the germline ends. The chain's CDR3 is CASSPPGVDGYTF. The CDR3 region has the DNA TGTGCCAGCAGCCCCCCGGGGGTGGATGGCTACACCTTC.

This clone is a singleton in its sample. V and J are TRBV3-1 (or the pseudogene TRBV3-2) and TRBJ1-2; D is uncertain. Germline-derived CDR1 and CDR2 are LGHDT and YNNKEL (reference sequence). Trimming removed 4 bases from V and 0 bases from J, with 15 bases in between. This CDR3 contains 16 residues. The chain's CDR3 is CASSRWSYLANYGYTF. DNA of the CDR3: TGTGCCAGCAGCCGCTGGAGCTATCTAGCTAACTATGGCTACACCTTC.

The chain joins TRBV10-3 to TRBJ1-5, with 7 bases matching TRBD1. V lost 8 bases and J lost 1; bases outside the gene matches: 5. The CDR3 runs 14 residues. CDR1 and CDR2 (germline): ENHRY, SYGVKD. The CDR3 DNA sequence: TGTGCCATCTCTCCGGGACAGAGCAATCAGCCCCAGCATTTT. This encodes CAISPGQSNQPQHF.

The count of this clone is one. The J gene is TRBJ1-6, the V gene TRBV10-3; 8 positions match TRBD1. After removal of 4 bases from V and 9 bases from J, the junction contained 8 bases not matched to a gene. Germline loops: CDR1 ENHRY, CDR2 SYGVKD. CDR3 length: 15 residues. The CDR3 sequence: CAISGDGQGTSPLHF. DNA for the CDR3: TGTGCCATCAGTGGTGACGGACAGGGTACTTCACCCCTCCACTTT.

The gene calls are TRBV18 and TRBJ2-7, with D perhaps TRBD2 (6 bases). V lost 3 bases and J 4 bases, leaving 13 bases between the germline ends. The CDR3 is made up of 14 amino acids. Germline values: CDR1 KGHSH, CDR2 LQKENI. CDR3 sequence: CASSPSSGGYEQYF. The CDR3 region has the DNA TGTGCCAGCTCACCGAGCAGTGGGGGGTACGAGCAGTACTTC.

CDR3 residues: CASSPPSGDYNEQFF. The CDR3 DNA reads TGTGCCAGCTCACCACCTAGCGGAGACTACAATGAGCAGTTCTTC. This chain connects TRBV18 to TRBJ2-1, with D perhaps TRBD2 (6 bases). Germline V lookup: CDR1 KGHSH, CDR2 LQKENI. Trimming removed 0 bases from V and 3 bases from J, with 9 bases in between. The CDR3 totals 15 residues. Based on the CDR3 plus reference TRBV18 and TRBJ2-1, the full variable domain is NAGVMQNPRHLVRRRGQEARLRCSPMKGHSHVYWYRQLPEEGLKFMVYLQKENIIDESGMPKERFSAEFPKEGPSILRIQQVVRGDSAAYFCASSPPSGDYNEQFFGPGTRLTVL.

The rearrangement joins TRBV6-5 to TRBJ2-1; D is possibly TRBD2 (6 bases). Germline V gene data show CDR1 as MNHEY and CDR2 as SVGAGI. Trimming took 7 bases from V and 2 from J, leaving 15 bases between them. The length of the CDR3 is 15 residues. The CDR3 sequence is CASTPPGEPYNEQFF. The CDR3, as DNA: TGTGCCAGCACCCCCCCGGGAGAACCCTACAATGAGCAGTTCTTC.

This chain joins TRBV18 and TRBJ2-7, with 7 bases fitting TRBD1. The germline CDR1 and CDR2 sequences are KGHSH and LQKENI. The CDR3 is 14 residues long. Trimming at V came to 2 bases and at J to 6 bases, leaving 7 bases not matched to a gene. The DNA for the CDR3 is TGTGCCAGCTCACCATTAGGTTCAGGGGGCGAGCAGTACTTC. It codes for CASSPLGSGGEQYF. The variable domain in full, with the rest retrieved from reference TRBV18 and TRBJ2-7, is NAGVMQNPRHLVRRRGQEARLRCSPMKGHSHVYWYRQLPEEGLKFMVYLQKENIIDESGMPKERFSAEFPKEGPSILRIQQVVRGDSAAYFCASSPLGSGGEQYFGPGTRLTVT.